These 5 T cell receptor beta chains originate from one sample sequenced in a study of T cells in narcolepsy. Only in-frame clones appear in the TCRdb table, and some are missing; sequencing was by immunoSEQ multiplex PCR. The table shows some 25,000 clones, with 55% to 65% occurring only once. Sequencing was done on a sample of memory (CD45RA-) CD4+ T cells from blood. Receptors originate from a human donor in good health.

This clone was observed a handful of times. The chain uses TRBV2 and TRBJ1-5; D not certain. The CDR3 extends over 14 amino acids. V was pared by 1 base and J by 8 bases, with 12 bases between. Germline V CDR1 and CDR2: SNHLY, FYNNEI. CDR3 sequence: CASSEERGLKPQHF. Written as DNA, the CDR3 is TGTGCCAGCAGTGAAGAACGGGGTTTGAAGCCCCAGCATTTT.

V gene TRBV7-9 combines with J gene TRBJ1-1; unclear D gene. The CDR3 has 12 amino acids. CDR1 is SEHNR, CDR2 FQNEAQ, per germline (reference sequence). Trimming shortened V by 5 bases and J by 0 bases, and 4 bases separated the two germline ends. The CDR3 nucleotides read TGTGCCAGCAGCCTATTGAACACTGAAGCTTTCTTT. Protein product: CASSLLNTEAFF.

The J gene is TRBJ2-3, the V gene TRBV10-3, with 9 positions matching TRBD2. The germline V gene has CDR1 ENHRY and CDR2 SYGVKD. This CDR3 spans 16 amino acids. With 1 base clipped from V and 1 base from J, the junction kept 3 bases outside the gene matches. CDR3: CAISEFPSGGTDTQYF. The CDR3 DNA reads as TGTGCCATCAGTGAGTTCCCTAGCGGGGGCACAGATACGCAGTATTTT.

This chain joins TRBV28 and TRBJ1-2; possibly TRBD1 for D (5 bases). Germline-derived CDR1 and CDR2 are MDHEN and SYDVKM. Trimming cost V 4 bases and J 3 bases, with 9 bases left between them. The CDR3 runs to 13 residues. Written as DNA, the CDR3 is TGTGCCAGCAGTTCCGGGACCTACTATGGCTACACCTTC. As protein: CASSSGTYYGYTF.

The CDR3 here is CASSPTTGQGAGTGELFF. CDR3 nucleotides: TGTGCCAGCAGCCCTACGACCGGACAGGGGGCAGGCACCGGGGAGCTGTTTTTT. This rearrangement joins TRBV5-4 to TRBJ2-2, with 11 bases fitting TRBD1. Trimming took 4 bases from V and 4 from J; bases not matched to a gene: 12. CDR3 size: 18 residues. Germline CDR1 reads SGHNT; CDR2 reads YYREEE (reference sequence).